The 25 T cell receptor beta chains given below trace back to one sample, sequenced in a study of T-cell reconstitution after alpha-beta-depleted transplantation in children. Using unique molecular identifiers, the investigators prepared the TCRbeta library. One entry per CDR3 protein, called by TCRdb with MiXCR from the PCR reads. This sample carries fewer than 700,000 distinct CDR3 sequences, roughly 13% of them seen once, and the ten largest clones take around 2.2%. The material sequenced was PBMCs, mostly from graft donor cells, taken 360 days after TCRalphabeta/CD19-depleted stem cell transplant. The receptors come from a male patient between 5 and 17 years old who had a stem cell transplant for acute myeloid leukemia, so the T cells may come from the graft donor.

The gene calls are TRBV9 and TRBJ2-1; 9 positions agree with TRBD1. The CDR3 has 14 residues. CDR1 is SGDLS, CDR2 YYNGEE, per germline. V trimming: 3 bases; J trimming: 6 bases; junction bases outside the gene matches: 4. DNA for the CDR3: TGTGCCAGCAGCGCCGGGACAGGGACCAATGAGCAGTTCTTC. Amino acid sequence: CASSAGTGTNEQFF.

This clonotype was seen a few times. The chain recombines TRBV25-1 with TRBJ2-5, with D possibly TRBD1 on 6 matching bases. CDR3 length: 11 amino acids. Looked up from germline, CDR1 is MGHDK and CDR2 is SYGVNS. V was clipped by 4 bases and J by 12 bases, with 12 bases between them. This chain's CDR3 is CASSGHRDEYF. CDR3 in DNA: TGTGCCAGCAGTGGCCACAGGGACGAGTACTTC.

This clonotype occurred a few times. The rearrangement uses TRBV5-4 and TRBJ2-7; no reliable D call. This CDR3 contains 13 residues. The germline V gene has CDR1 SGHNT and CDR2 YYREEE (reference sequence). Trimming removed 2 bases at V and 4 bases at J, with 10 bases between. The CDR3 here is CASSFGRQYEQYF. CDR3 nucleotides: TGTGCCAGCAGCTTCGGCAGACAATACGAGCAGTACTTC.

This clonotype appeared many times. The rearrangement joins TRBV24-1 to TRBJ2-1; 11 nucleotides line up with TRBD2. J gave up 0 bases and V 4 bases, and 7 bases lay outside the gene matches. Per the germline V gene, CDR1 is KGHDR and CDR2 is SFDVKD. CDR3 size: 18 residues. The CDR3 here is CATSDDGTSGRSYNEQFF. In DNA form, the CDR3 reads TGTGCCACCAGTGACGACGGGACTAGCGGTCGCTCCTACAATGAGCAGTTCTTC.

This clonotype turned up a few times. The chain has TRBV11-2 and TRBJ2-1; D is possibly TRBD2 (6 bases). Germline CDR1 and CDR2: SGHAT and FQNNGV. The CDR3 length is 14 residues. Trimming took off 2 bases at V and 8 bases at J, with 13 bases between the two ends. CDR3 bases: TGTGCCAGCAGCTTACGGTGCGGAGGGCATGAGCAGTTCTTC. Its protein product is CASSLRCGGHEQFF.

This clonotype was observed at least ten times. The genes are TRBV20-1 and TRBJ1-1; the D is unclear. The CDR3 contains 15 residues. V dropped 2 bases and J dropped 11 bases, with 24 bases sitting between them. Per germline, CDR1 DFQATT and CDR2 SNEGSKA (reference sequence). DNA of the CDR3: TGCAGTGCTAGATTCGTTGCGATTCCGGGAGGCCGGGCTTTCTTT. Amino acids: CSARFVAIPGGRAFF.

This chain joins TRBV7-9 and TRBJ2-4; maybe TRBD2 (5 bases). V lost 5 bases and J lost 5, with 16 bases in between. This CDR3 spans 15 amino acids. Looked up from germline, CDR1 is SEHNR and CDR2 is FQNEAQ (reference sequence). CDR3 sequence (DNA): TGTGCCAGCAGCCGAAGCGGAAAACCTGAAAACATTCAGTACTTC. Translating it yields CASSRSGKPENIQYF.

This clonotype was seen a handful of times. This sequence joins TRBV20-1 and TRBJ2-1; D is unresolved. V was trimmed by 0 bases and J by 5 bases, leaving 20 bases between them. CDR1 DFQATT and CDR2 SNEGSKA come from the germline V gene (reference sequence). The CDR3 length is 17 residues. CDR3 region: CSARDRATKTLDNEQFF. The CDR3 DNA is TGCAGTGCTAGAGATCGGGCTACCAAAACCCTAGACAATGAGCAGTTCTTC.

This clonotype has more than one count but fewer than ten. CDR3 nucleotide sequence: TGTGCCAGCAGCCCCCTAGTCGGGAGCTCCTACGAGCAGTACTTC. Protein sequence: CASSPLVGSSYEQYF. V usage is TRBV5-6 and J usage is TRBJ2-7; D might be TRBD2 (6 bases). This CDR3 spans 15 amino acids. The ends were cut back, 4 bases at V and 0 bases at J, with 14 bases in the middle. Germline V gene lookup returns CDR1 SGHDT and CDR2 YYEEEE.

The CDR3 DNA reads as TGTGCCAGCAGCTTAGTGGGGGCAGCGTACTACGAGCAGTACTTC. It translates to CASSLVGAAYYEQYF. The V and J genes are TRBV7-9 and TRBJ2-7; D might be TRBD1 (6 bases). Trimming removed 1 base at V and 3 bases at J, with 13 bases between. The CDR3 consists of 15 residues. The germline V gene encodes CDR1 SEHNR and CDR2 FQNEAQ (reference sequence).

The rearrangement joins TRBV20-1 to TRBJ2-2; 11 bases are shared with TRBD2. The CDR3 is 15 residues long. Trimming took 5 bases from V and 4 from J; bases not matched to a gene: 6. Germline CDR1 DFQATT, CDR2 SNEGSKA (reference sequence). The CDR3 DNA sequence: TGCAGTGCTTCTACTAGCGGGAGTGCCACCGGGGAGCTGTTTTTT. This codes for CSASTSGSATGELFF.

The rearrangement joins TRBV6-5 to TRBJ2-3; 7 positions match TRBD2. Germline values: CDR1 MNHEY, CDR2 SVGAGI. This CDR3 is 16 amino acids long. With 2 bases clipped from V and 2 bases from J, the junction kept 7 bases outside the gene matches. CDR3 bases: TGTGCCAGCAGTTACAGGGCTAGCGGACCCACAGATACGCAGTATTTT. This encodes CASSYRASGPTDTQYF.

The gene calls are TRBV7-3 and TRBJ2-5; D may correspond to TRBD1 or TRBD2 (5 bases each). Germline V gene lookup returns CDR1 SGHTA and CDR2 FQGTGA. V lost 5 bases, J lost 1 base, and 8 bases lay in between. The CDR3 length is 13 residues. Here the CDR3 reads CASSIGAQETQYF. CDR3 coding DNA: TGTGCCAGCAGCATCGGGGCCCAAGAGACCCAGTACTTC.

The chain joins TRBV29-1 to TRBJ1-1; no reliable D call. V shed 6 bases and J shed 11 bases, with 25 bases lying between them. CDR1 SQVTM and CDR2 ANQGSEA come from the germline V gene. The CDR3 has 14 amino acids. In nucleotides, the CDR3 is TGCAGCGTGGGAACCAGATTAGCGGGCCCGGGGGCTTTCTTT. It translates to CSVGTRLAGPGAFF.

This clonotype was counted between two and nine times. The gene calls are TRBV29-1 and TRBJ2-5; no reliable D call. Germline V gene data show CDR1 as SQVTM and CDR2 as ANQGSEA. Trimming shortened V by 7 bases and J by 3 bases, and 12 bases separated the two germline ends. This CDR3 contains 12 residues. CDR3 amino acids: CSAPGEEETQYF. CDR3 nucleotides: TGCAGCGCCCCGGGTGAGGAAGAGACCCAGTACTTC.

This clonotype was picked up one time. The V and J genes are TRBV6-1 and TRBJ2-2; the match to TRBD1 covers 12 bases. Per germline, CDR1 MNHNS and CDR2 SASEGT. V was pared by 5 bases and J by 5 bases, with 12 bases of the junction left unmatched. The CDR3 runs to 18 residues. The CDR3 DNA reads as TGTGCCAGCAGTCCTTGGGACAGGGGGCAAGTAAAAACCGGGGAGCTGTTTTTT. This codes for CASSPWDRGQVKTGELFF.

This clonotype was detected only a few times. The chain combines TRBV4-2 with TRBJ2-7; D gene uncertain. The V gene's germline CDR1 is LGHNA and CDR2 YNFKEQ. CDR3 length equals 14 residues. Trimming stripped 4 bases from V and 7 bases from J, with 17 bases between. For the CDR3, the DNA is TGTGCCAGCAGCCCCCTTGTGGGCCGGATTGAGCAGTACTTC. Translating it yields CASSPLVGRIEQYF.

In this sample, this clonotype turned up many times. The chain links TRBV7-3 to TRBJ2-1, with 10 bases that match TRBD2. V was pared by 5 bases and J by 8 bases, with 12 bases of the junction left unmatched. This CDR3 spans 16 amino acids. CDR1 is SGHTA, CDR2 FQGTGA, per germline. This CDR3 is CASSEVASGSLYEQFF. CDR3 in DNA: TGTGCCAGCAGCGAGGTTGCTAGCGGGAGTTTATATGAGCAGTTCTTC.

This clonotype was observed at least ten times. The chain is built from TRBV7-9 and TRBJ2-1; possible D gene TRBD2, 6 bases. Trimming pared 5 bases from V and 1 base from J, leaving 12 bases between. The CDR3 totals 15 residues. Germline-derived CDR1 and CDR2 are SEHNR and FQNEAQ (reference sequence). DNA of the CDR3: TGTGCCAGCAGCCCCCCCCTAGCGTCCTACAATGAGCAGTTCTTC. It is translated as CASSPPLASYNEQFF.

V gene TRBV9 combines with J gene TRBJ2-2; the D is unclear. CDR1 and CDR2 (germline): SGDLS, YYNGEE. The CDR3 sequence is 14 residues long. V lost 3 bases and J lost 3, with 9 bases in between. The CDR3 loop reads CASSEYLHTGELFF. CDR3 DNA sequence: TGTGCCAGCAGCGAATACCTTCACACCGGGGAGCTGTTTTTT. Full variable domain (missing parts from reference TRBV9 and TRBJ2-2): DSGVTQTPKHLITATGQRVTLRCSPRSGDLSVYWYQQSLDQGLQFLIQYYNGEERAKGNILERFSAQQFPDLHSELNLSSLELGDSALYFCASSEYLHTGELFFGEGSRLTVL.

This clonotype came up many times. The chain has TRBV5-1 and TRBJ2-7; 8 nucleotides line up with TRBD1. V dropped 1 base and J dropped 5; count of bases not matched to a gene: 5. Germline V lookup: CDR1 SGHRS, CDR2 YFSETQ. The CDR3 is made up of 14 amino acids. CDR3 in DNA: TGCGCCAGCAGCTTGAGAGGACAGGGCAACGAGCAGTACTTC. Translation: CASSLRGQGNEQYF. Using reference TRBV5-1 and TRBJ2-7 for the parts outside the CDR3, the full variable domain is KAGVTQTPRYLIKTRGQQVTLSCSPISGHRSVSWYQQTPGQGLQFLFEYFSETQRNKGNFPGRFSGRQFSNSRSEMNVSTLELGDSALYLCASSLRGQGNEQYFGPGTRLTVT.

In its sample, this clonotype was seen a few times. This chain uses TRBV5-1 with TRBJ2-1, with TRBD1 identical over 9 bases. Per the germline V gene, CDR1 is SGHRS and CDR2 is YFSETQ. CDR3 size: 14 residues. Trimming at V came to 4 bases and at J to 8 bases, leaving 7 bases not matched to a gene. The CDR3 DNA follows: TGCGCCAGCAGCCCAAGGACAGGGGCGGATGAGCAGTTCTTC. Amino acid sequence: CASSPRTGADEQFF. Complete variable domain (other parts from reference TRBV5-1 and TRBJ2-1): KAGVTQTPRYLIKTRGQQVTLSCSPISGHRSVSWYQQTPGQGLQFLFEYFSETQRNKGNFPGRFSGRQFSNSRSEMNVSTLELGDSALYLCASSPRTGADEQFFGPGTRLTVL.

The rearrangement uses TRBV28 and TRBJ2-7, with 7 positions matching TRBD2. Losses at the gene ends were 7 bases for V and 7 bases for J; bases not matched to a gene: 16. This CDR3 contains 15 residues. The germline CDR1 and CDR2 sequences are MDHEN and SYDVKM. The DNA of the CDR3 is TGTGCCAGCACCTTCTCGGGGAGGGCCGAGGGGGAGCAGTACTTC. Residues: CASTFSGRAEGEQYF.

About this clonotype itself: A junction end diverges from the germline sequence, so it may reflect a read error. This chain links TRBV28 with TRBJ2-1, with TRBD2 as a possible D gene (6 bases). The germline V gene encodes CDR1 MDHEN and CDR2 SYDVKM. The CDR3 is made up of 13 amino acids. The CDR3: CASRRSTDQMEGF. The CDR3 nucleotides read TGTGCCAGCCGGCGTAGTACTGATCAAATGGAGGGCTTC.

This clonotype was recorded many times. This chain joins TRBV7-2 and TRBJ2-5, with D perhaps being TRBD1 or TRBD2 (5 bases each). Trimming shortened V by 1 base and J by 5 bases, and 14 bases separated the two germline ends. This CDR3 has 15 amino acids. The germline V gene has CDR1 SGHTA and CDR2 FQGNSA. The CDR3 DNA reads TGTGCCAGCAGCTTAGTTGGTCTTGAGGGGGAGACCCAGTACTTC. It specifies CASSLVGLEGETQYF. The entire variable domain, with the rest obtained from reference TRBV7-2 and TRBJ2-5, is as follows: GAGVSQSPSNKVTEKGKDVELRCDPISGHTALYWYRQSLGQGLEFLIYFQGNSAPDKSGLPSDRFSAERTGGSVSTLTIQRTQQEDSAVYLCASSLVGLEGETQYFGPGTRLLVL.